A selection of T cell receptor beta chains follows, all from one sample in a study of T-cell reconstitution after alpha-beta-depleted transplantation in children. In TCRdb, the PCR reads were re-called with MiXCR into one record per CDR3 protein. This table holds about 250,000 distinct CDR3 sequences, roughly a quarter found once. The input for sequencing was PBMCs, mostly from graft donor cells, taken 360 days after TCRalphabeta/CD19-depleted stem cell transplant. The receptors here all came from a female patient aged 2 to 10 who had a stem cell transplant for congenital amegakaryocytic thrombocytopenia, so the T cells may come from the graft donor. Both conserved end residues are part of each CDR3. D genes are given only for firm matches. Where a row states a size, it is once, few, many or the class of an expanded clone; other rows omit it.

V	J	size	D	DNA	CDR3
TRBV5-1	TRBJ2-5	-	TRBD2	TGCGCCAGCAGCATCCGGACTAGGGAGTACCAAGAGACCCAGTACTTC	CASSIRTREYQETQYF
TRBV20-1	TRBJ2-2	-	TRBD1	TGCAGTGCACACCCAACAGGGGTAGTGGGAGAGCTGTTTTTT	CSAHPTGVVGELFF
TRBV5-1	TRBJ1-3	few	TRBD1	TGCGCCAGCAAAGAGGGACAGGTCTCTGGAAACACCATATATTTT	CASKEGQVSGNTIYF
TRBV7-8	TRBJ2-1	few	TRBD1	TGTGCCAGCAGCTTAGCCCGGACAGGGTTCAACAATGAGCAGTTCTTC	CASSLARTGFNNEQFF
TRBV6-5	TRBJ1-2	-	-	TGTGCCAGCAGAGGGCAGGGGTTTGGCTACACCTTC	CASRGQGFGYTF
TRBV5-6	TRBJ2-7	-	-	TGTGCCAGCAGCCGCGGGCCTGGAGAAATCCCCTACGAGCAGTACTTC	CASSRGPGEIPYEQYF
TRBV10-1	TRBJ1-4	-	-	TGCGCCAGCAGTGGGGTATTCGGGAATGAAAAACTGTTTTTT	CASSGVFGNEKLFF
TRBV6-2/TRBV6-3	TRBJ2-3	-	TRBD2	TGTGCCAGCAGTTACGGGACTAGCGGAGCGATACGTCCAGATACGCAGTATTTT	CASSYGTSGAIRPDTQYF
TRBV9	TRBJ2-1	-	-	TGTGCCAGCAGCGTAGAAGGTTCCAATGAGCAGTTCTTC	CASSVEGSNEQFF
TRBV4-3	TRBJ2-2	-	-	TGCGCCAGGAGTAGCGGCCACCCGAAACATCGAACTCCCTGGGAGCTGTTTTTT	CARSSGHPKHRTPWELFF
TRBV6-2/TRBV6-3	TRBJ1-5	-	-	TGTGCCAGCAGTTACTCGCACATTTTGCAGCCCCAGCATTTT	CASSYSHILQPQHF
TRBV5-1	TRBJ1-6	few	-	TGCGCCAGCAGCAAAGCCCAGGGGTCACCCCTCCACTTT	CASSKAQGSPLHF
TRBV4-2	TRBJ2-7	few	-	TGTGCCAGCAGCCAAGACTGGTACGGATCCTACGAGCAGTACTTC	CASSQDWYGSYEQYF
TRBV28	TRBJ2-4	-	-	TGTGCCAGCAGTTCAGGCCCTCTGCGGAGACCGCTAGCCAAAAACATTCAGTACTTC	CASSSGPLRRPLAKNIQYF
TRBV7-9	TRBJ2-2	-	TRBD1	TGTGCCAGCAGCTTTCCCCCAGGGGGGAACACCGGGGAGCTGTTTTTT	CASSFPPGGNTGELFF
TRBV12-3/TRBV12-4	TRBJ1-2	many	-	TGTGCCAGCAGTCAGTATACCCCTAACTATGGCTACACCTTC	CASSQYTPNYGYTF
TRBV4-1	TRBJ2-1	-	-	TGCGCCAGCAGCCAAGATCTTAGGGTGACAGTTCTCAGATACAATGAGCAGTTCTTC	CASSQDLRVTVLRYNEQFF
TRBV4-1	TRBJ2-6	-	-	TGCGCCAGCAGCCAAGGGGGCAGTGTGGCTGGGGCCAACGTCCTGACTTTC	CASSQGGSVAGANVLTF
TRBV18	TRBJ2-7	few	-	TGTGCCAGCTCACTAACAGGGTTTTCCTCCTACGAGCAGTACTTC	CASSLTGFSSYEQYF
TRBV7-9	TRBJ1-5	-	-	TGTGCCAGCAGCTCAGGACAGTTCGATAGCAATCAGCCCCAGCATTTT	CASSSGQFDSNQPQHF
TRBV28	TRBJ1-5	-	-	TGTGCCAGCAGTTTCATATTCAATCAGCCCCAGCATTTT	CASSFIFNQPQHF
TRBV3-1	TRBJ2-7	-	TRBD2	TGTGCCAGCAGCGTCCTTTCTCCTAGCGGGAACCCCTACGAGCAGTACTTC	CASSVLSPSGNPYEQYF
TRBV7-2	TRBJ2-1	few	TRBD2	TGTGCCAGCAGCTACCTAGCGGGATTATTCGATGAGCAGTTCTTC	CASSYLAGLFDEQFF
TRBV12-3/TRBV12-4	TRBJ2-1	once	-	TGTGCCAGCAGAGCTACCGGGACGAAGCACAATGAGCAGTTCTTC	CASRATGTKHNEQFF
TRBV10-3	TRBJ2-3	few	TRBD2	TGTGCCATCGATTCGGCTAGCGGGGGGCCCAGCACAGATACGCAGTATTTT	CAIDSASGGPSTDTQYF
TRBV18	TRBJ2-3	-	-	TGTGCCAGCTCACTACCCGGCAGGAGAATCACAGATACGCAGTATTTT	CASSLPGRRITDTQYF
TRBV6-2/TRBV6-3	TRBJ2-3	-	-	TGTGCCAGCAGGCGCCTCCACGGGACGGAAGACACAGATACGCAGTATTTT	CASRRLHGTEDTDTQYF
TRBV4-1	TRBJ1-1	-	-	TGCGCCAGCAGCCCCCAAAGAAGTTCTGAAGCTTTCTTT	CASSPQRSSEAFF
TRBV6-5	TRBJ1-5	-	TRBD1	TGTGCCAGCGGGGTTTCACAGGGGAAGCCCCAGCATTTT	CASGVSQGKPQHF
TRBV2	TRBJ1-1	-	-	TGTGCCAGCAGTGTTAGAACTGAAGCTTTCTTT	CASSVRTEAFF
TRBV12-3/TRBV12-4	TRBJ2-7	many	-	TGTGCCAGCAGCCCCTCGGCAGTAATAACCTACGAGCAGTACTTC	CASSPSAVITYEQYF
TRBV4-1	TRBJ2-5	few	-	TGCGCCAGCAGCCGAGGAGGGTTCGAAGGGACCCAGTACTTC	CASSRGGFEGTQYF
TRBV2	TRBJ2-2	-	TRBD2	TGTGCCAGCAGTGAGCTTCCTAGCGGCGGTACCGGGGAGCTGTTTTTT	CASSELPSGGTGELFF
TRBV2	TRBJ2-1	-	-	TGTGCCAGCAGTGTTCAGGCCTCGTTTGTCAATGAGCAGTTCTTC	CASSVQASFVNEQFF
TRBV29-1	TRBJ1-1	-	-	TGCAGCGTTATGGACTGGGGACCCACTGGAGCCGACACTGAAGCTTTCTTT	CSVMDWGPTGADTEAFF
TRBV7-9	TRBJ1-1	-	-	TGTGCCAGCAGCGGGGGTTATCAGGATTCGAACACTGAAGCTTTCTTT	CASSGGYQDSNTEAFF
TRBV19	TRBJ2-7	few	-	TGTGCCAGTAGCGCCGGGATTCTTAACTACGAGCAGTACTTC	CASSAGILNYEQYF
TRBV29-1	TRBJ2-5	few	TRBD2	TGCAGCGTGCAACTAGCGGGAGGTTCTGAGACCCAGTACTTC	CSVQLAGGSETQYF
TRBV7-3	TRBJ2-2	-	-	TGTGCCAGCAGCTTAAAACCCGAGACCCAGACTAGGTCCGGGGAGCTGTTTTTT	CASSLKPETQTRSGELFF
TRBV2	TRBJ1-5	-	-	TGTGCCAGCAGGCGGGGTGGCAATCAGCCCCAGCATTTT	CASRRGGNQPQHF
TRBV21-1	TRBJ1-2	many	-	TGTGCCAGCAGCAGAGACAGGGGGCTGCCGTGTGGCTACACCTTC	CASSRDRGLPCGYTF
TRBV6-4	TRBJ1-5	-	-	TGTGCCAGCAGTGGGGGCAGGGGACGCAATCAGCCCCAGCATTTT	CASSGGRGRNQPQHF